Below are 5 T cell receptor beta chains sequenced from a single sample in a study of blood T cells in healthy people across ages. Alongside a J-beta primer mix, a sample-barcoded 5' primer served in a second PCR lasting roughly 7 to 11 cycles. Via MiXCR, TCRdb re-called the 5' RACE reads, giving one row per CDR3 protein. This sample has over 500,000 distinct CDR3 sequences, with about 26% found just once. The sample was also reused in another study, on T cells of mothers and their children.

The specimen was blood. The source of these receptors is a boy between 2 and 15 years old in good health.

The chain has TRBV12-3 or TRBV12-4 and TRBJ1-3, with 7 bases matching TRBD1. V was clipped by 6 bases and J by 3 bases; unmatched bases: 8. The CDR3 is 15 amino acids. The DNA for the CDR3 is TGTGCCAGCAGCCAGGGACAGACCATTGGAAACACCATATATTTT. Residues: CASSQGQTIGNTIYF.

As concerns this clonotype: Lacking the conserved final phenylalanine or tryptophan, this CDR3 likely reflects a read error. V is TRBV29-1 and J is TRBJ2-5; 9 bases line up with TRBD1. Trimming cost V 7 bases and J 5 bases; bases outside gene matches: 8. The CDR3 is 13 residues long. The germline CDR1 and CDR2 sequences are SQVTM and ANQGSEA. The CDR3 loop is CSAYRGRGETQYV. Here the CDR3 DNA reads TGCAGCGCCTACAGGGGGCGCGGGGAGACCCAGTACGTC.

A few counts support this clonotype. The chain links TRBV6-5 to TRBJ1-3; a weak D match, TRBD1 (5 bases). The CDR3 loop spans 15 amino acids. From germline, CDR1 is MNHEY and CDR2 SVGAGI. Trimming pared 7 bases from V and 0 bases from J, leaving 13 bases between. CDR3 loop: CASTQTGLSGNTIYF. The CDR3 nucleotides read TGTGCCAGCACACAAACAGGACTCTCTGGAAACACCATATATTTT.

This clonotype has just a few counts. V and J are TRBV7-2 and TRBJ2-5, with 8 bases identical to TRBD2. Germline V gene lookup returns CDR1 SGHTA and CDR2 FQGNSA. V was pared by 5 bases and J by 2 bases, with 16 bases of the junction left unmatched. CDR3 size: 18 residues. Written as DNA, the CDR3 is TGTGCCAGCAGCCAATTGAGCGGGAGTAGGGGGTTTCAAGAGACCCAGTACTTC. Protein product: CASSQLSGSRGFQETQYF.

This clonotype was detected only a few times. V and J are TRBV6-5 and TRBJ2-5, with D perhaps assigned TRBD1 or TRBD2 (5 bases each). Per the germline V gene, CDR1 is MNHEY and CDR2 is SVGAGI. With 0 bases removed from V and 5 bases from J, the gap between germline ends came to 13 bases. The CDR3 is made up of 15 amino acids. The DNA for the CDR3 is TGTGCCAGCAGTTACTCCGGGGCCCGGGCGGAGACCCAGTACTTC. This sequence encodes CASSYSGARAETQYF.